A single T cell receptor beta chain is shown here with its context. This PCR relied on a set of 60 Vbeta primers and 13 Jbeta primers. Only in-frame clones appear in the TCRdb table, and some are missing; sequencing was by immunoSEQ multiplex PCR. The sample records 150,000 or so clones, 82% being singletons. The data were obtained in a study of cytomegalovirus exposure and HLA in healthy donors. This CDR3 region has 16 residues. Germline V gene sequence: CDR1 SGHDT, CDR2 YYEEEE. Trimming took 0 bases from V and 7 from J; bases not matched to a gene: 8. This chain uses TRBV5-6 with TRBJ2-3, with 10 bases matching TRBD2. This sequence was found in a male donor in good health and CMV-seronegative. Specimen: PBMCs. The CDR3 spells CASSLVRAGGPNTQYF. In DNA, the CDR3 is TGTGCCAGCAGCTTGGTCCGAGCGGGAGGGCCAAATACGCAGTATTTT.